The 19 T cell receptor beta chains reported below all come from one sample, sequenced in a study of technical replicates of blood from a handful of donors. TCRdb's copy holds only in-frame clones and misses some; the assay was immunoSEQ multiplex PCR. The sample shows 100,000 or so clones, over 90% of them seen only once. The sample taken for sequencing was T cells isolated from PBMCs. The receptors come from a human donor in good health.

The chain recombines TRBV14 with TRBJ1-1; no clear D gene. Germline-derived CDR1 and CDR2 are SGHDN and FVKESK. The CDR3 contains 13 residues. The V and J ends lost 3 bases and 2 bases respectively, with 7 bases between them. For the CDR3, the DNA is TGTGCCAGCAGCCAGGGCTCAAACACTGAAGCTTTCTTT. As protein: CASSQGSNTEAFF.

The chain employs TRBV27 and TRBJ2-4; 9 bases fit TRBD2. The CDR3 extends over 16 amino acids. The V gene's germline CDR1 is MNHEY and CDR2 SMNVEV (reference sequence). V shed 6 bases, J shed 0 bases, and the junction held 6 bases outside the gene matches. CDR3: CASSQAGGLAKNIQYF. The CDR3 nucleotides read TGTGCCAGCAGCCAAGCGGGGGGATTAGCCAAAAACATTCAGTACTTC.

V gene TRBV5-4 combines with J gene TRBJ2-2; possibly TRBD1 for D (5 bases). V lost 9 bases and J 6 bases, leaving 12 bases between the germline ends. This CDR3 spans 12 amino acids. Germline CDR1 SGHNT, CDR2 YYREEE (reference sequence). This CDR3 is CATSQGPGELFF. CDR3 sequence (DNA): TGTGCCACATCCCAGGGCCCCGGGGAGCTGTTTTTT.

The chain combines TRBV27 with TRBJ2-3; a possible D gene is TRBD1 (5 bases). V dropped 7 bases and J dropped 4 bases, with 18 bases sitting between them. This CDR3 is 15 amino acids long. CDR1 MNHEY and CDR2 SMNVEV come from the germline V gene (reference sequence). The DNA of the CDR3 is TGTGCCAGCAAGAGACTGGACACCATCCCAGATACGCAGTATTTT. Translation gives CASKRLDTIPDTQYF.

Concerning this clone: Compared with germline, one end of the junction differs, possibly owing to a read error. Different DNA sequences within this sample yield the same CDR3. The rearrangement joins TRBV4-2 to TRBJ1-1, with TRBD1 matching over 7 bases. There are 16 residues in the CDR3. Looked up from germline, CDR1 is LGHNA and CDR2 is YNFKEQ. This chain's CDR3 is CASSQEEGARNTEAFF. The DNA for the CDR3 is TGTGCCAGCAGCCAAGAGGAGGGGGCAAGGAACACTGAAGCTTTTTTT.

The chain is built from TRBV9 and TRBJ2-2, with TRBD2 matching 9 bases. The CDR3 extends over 16 amino acids. V lost 0 bases, J lost 2 bases, and 2 bases stayed unmatched. Per germline, CDR1 SGDLS and CDR2 YYNGEE. CDR3 nucleotide sequence: TGTGCCAGCAGCGTAGTAGCGGGGGCCAACACCGGGGAGCTGTTTTTT. Translation gives CASSVVAGANTGELFF.

The rearrangement uses TRBV7-9 and TRBJ2-1, with TRBD2 identical over 9 bases. Germline values: CDR1 SEHNR, CDR2 FQNEAQ (reference sequence). The V segment lost 4 bases and the J segment 8 bases; nucleotides outside the gene matches: 6. The CDR3 covers 14 residues. CDR3 region: CASSWGLAGDEQFF. The CDR3 bases are TGTGCCAGCAGCTGGGGACTAGCTGGCGATGAGCAGTTCTTC.

The chain couples TRBV19 to TRBJ2-1; D unresolved. Germline V gene lookup returns CDR1 LNHDA and CDR2 SQIVND (reference sequence). CDR3 length equals 13 residues. Trimming stripped 0 bases from V and 4 bases from J, with 4 bases between. The CDR3 coding sequence is TGTGCCAGTAGTATAGAGAGGTACAATGAGCAGTTCTTC. Translation: CASSIERYNEQFF.

This chain joins TRBV25-1 and TRBJ1-5, with TRBD1 identical over 8 bases. With V trimmed by 1 base and J by 9 bases, 11 bases remained unmatched. CDR3 length: 16 residues. Germline lookup yields CDR1 MGHDK and CDR2 SYGVNS. The chain's CDR3 is CASSESRAGGDWPQHF. The CDR3 nucleotides are TGTGCCAGCAGTGAATCCAGGGCAGGGGGCGATTGGCCCCAGCATTTT.

This chain uses TRBV5-1 with TRBJ2-1; the match to TRBD2 covers 8 bases. With 9 bases clipped from V and 8 bases from J, the junction kept 7 bases outside the gene matches. Germline CDR1 and CDR2: SGHRS and YFSETQ. The CDR3 has 12 amino acids. CDR3 residues: CATRDGGDEQFF. The CDR3 coding sequence is TGCGCCACTCGAGACGGGGGGGATGAGCAGTTCTTC.

The chain links TRBV7-3 to TRBJ1-5, with a weak D call TRBD1 (6 bases). The V end was cut by 6 bases, the J end by 6 bases, with 12 bases between. This CDR3 is built from 13 residues. CDR1 is SGHTA, CDR2 FQGTGA, per germline. CDR3 coding DNA: TGTGCCAGCAGTTTGTTAGGGGGTCAGCCCCAGCATTTT. It translates to CASSLLGGQPQHF.

The chain joins TRBV7-9 to TRBJ1-4; weak D call: TRBD1 (6 bases). Germline CDR1 is SEHNR and CDR2 is FQNEAQ (reference sequence). Trimming pared 5 bases from V and 17 bases from J, leaving 18 bases between. The CDR3 consists of 12 residues. The CDR3 is CASSQPDSLEFF. The CDR3 region has the DNA TGTGCCAGCAGCCAACCGGACAGTCTAGAATTTTTT.

This chain joins TRBV30 and TRBJ1-5; no definite D call. The CDR3 is 13 residues long. Deletions cut 0 bases from V and 4 bases from J, with 7 bases between. Germline V gene lookup returns CDR1 GTSNPN and CDR2 SVGIG (reference sequence). CDR3 DNA: TGTGCCTGGAGTGTCCGTATGAATCAGCCCCAGCATTTT. Its translation is CAWSVRMNQPQHF.

This clone is a singleton in its sample. This chain joins TRBV11-3 and TRBJ1-2; 9 nucleotides match TRBD1. V trimming: 10 bases; J trimming: 1 base; junction bases outside the gene matches: 7. There are 14 residues in the CDR3. The germline V gene encodes CDR1 SGHNT and CDR2 YENEEA. The CDR3 nucleotides read TGTGCCATCAGAGCGGGACAGGGTAACTATGGCTACACCTTC. It specifies CAIRAGQGNYGYTF.

The V and J genes are TRBV19 and TRBJ2-5; 7 nucleotides match TRBD2. V shed 3 bases and J 2 bases; nucleotides not matched to a gene: 6. The CDR3 covers 15 residues. The V gene's germline CDR1 is LNHDA and CDR2 SQIVND (reference sequence). Here the CDR3 DNA reads TGTGCCAGTAGTATGTGGGCGGGGGAACAAGAGACCCAGTACTTC. It codes for CASSMWAGEQETQYF.

This clone was seen only once. V usage is TRBV4-1 and J usage is TRBJ2-5, with D possibly TRBD2 on 5 matching bases. The V gene lost 4 bases and the J gene lost 5 bases, with 14 bases spanning the gap. Germline values: CDR1 MGHRA, CDR2 YSYEKL. This CDR3 is built from 14 residues. DNA for the CDR3: TGCGCCAGCAGCCCCTTGAGGGTACCCGAGACCCAGTACTTC. Its protein is CASSPLRVPETQYF.

The chain couples TRBV10-1 to TRBJ2-5; 9 bases are shared with TRBD2. The CDR3 covers 15 residues. CDR1 WNHNN and CDR2 SYGVQD come from the germline V gene (reference sequence). V lost 3 bases and J lost 5; bases outside the gene matches: 7. The CDR3 spells CASSDSTAGGETQYF. The CDR3 bases are TGCGCCAGCAGTGATTCCACAGCGGGAGGTGAGACCCAGTACTTC.

CDR3 nucleotides: TGTGCCAGCAGAAGTCAGGGACAGGGGGAATACGAGCAGTACTTC. Protein: CASRSQGQGEYEQYF. The gene calls are TRBV6-1 and TRBJ2-7; 11 bases align to TRBD1. The CDR3 runs 15 residues. Germline loops: CDR1 MNHNS, CDR2 SASEGT. V lost 6 bases and J lost 4; bases outside the gene matches: 8.

The V gene is TRBV6-6, the J gene TRBJ1-4; D not certain. CDR1 MNHNY and CDR2 SVGAGI come from the germline V gene (reference sequence). This CDR3 is 15 amino acids long. The ends were cut back, 6 bases at V and 7 bases at J, with 18 bases in the middle. The CDR3 DNA follows: TGTGCCAGCAGGGAATCCAGGCTCCAATTTGAAAAACTGTTTTTT. The encoded protein is CASRESRLQFEKLFF.